This record concerns one T cell receptor (beta chain) sequence. The germline V gene encodes CDR1 SGHVS and CDR2 FQNEAQ. V was trimmed by 1 base and J by 6 bases, leaving 10 bases between them. The CDR3 extends over 13 amino acids. The entry originates in a study of blood T cell repertoires in COVID-19. The table came from immunoSEQ multiplex PCR; TCRdb's copy has only in-frame clones and leaves some out. The data contain 180,000 or so clones, 88% of them seen just once; the ten biggest clones take up 3.5% to 5%. This TCR was recovered from a woman aged 25 to 45 with acute or convalescent COVID-19. This chain connects TRBV7-8 to TRBJ2-7, with unresolved D. The sample was peripheral blood. The CDR3 nucleotides read TGTGCCAGCAGCTTAGTTGTATTGAGCGAGCAGTACTTC. Encoded protein: CASSLVVLSEQYF.